This T cell receptor (beta chain) originates from a study of shared clonotypes between healthy human individuals. In regard to this clone: Other DNA variants within this sample encode the same CDR3.

Assay: immunoSEQ multiplex PCR; the TCRdb copy retains only in-frame clones and omits some. This sample has a few hundred thousand clones, with 79% found just once. CDR3 length equals 15 residues. Germline lookup yields CDR1 LNHDA and CDR2 SQIVND (reference sequence). V lost 4 bases to trimming and J lost 0 bases; unmatched junction nucleotides: 1. The clonotype comes from a woman aged 40 to 50 in good health. Some clones in this sample may be carry-over from other donors' samples. The genes are TRBV19 and TRBJ2-2; 8 bases are a match to TRBD1. The sequenced sample consisted of PBMCs. The CDR3 bases are TGTGCCAGTAGTAGGACAGGGACGAACACCGGGGAGCTGTTTTTT. As protein: CASSRTGTNTGELFF.